These 8 T cell receptor beta chains originate from one sample sequenced in a study of Graves' ophthalmopathy and Graves' hyperthyroidism. Amplification targeted the TCR beta CDR3 regions, with RNA transcripts as the source material. HTBI primers were used in a first-round RT-PCR, which preceded a second-round multiplex PCR. TCRdb re-called the multiplex PCR reads through MiXCR, storing one row per CDR3 protein. Of hundreds of thousands of distinct CDR3 sequences listed, roughly 20% were seen once; the top ten hold approximately 7%. Specimen: peripheral blood. The source is a woman aged 18-30 years with stable Graves' hyperthyroidism. Some clones in this sample may be carry-over from other donors' samples.

This clonotype has a count of ten or more. This chain uses TRBV4-1 with TRBJ2-7; D unresolved. V dropped 4 bases and J dropped 5 bases, with 15 bases sitting between them. This CDR3 has 14 residues. CDR1 is MGHRA, CDR2 YSYEKL, per germline. CDR3 coding DNA: TGCGCCAGCAGCCGATCGGGCCTCACCAACGAGCAGTACTTC. As protein: CASSRSGLTNEQYF.

This clonotype occurred many times. The chain is built from TRBV12-3 or TRBV12-4 and TRBJ2-7; the match to TRBD1 covers 12 bases. The J segment lost 4 bases and the V segment lost 6 bases, leaving 16 bases of the junction unmatched. The CDR3 is 18 amino acids. CDR3 sequence reads: CASSPGQGAELGGYEQYF. CDR3 coding DNA: TGTGCCAGCAGCCCGGGACAGGGGGCAGAACTAGGCGGTTACGAGCAGTACTTC.

This clonotype was detected many times. This chain uses TRBV30 with TRBJ2-5; D may be TRBD1 (6 bases). There are 13 residues in the CDR3. V shed 1 base and J shed 3 bases, with 9 bases lying between them. Per germline, CDR1 GTSNPN and CDR2 SVGIG (reference sequence). The CDR3: CAWSGQVEETQYF. The CDR3 coding sequence is TGTGCCTGGAGTGGACAGGTGGAAGAGACCCAGTACTTC.

The rearrangement uses TRBV11-2 and TRBJ1-2, with 7 bases lining up with TRBD1. V gave up 1 base and J gave up 3 bases; unmatched junction bases: 5. The CDR3 consists of 15 residues. Germline CDR1 and CDR2: SGHAT and FQNNGV. Here the CDR3 reads CASSLGQGGHYGYTF. The CDR3 DNA reads as TGTGCCAGCAGCTTAGGACAGGGAGGACACTATGGCTACACCTTC.

The chain is built from TRBV18 and TRBJ1-5, with D uncertain. Trimming shortened V by 0 bases and J by 4 bases, and 7 bases separated the two germline ends. Germline CDR1 reads KGHSH; CDR2 reads LQKENI. The CDR3 extends over 14 amino acids. CDR3: CASSPPRGNQPQHF. Here the CDR3 DNA reads TGTGCCAGCTCACCACCGAGAGGAAATCAGCCCCAGCATTTT.

This rearrangement joins TRBV19 to TRBJ1-1; 7 bases agree with TRBD1. Unmatched junction bases numbered 11, after V lost 8 bases and J lost 11 bases. The germline V gene encodes CDR1 LNHDA and CDR2 SQIVND (reference sequence). There are 12 residues in the CDR3. As DNA, the CDR3 is TGTGCCAGTGCGGACAGGTGGAGGAGGGCTTTCTTT. This translates into CASADRWRRAFF.

V is TRBV6-2 or TRBV6-3 and J is TRBJ1-1; unclear D gene. This CDR3 is built from 14 residues. Germline loops: CDR1 MNHEY, CDR2 SVGEGT. Trimming shortened V by 1 base and J by 5 bases, and 11 bases separated the two germline ends. The CDR3, as DNA: TGTGCCAGCAGTTACTTAGGGTTGGGTACTGAAGCTTTCTTT. It specifies CASSYLGLGTEAFF.

This clonotype was observed many times. This rearrangement joins TRBV7-8 to TRBJ1-1, with a tentative D call TRBD1 (5 bases). Germline V gene data show CDR1 as SGHVS and CDR2 as FQNEAQ. Trimming removed 5 bases from V and 4 bases from J, with 14 bases in between. The CDR3 contains 14 residues. As DNA, the CDR3 is TGTGCCAGCAGCCCACAAAGCAGGGCCACTGAAGCTTTCTTT. Translating it yields CASSPQSRATEAFF.